This T cell receptor beta chain comes out of a study of OX40 agonist ivuxolimab in advanced cancers. Study results and limitations: Within 6 weeks, CD4+ and CD8+ blood T cells expanded clonally at 0.1 to 3.0 mg/kg. Antigens targeted by the expanded peripheral T cells were not determined.

This CDR3 is 17 amino acids long. Deletions cut 5 bases from V and 0 bases from J, with 14 bases between. Germline CDR1 is MDHEN and CDR2 is SYDVKM. This clone occurred once. No antigen is known for it. Some clones are missing from TCRdb's copy, which holds only in-frame ones; the method was immunoSEQ multiplex PCR. Found here are about 81,000 clones, around 89% of them singletons; the top ten hold approximately 0.47%. This sequence was found in an adult with an advanced solid tumor such as melanoma, head and neck, liver or kidney cancer. The sequencing used CD4+ or CD8+ T cells sorted from blood, collected in a trial of the OX40 agonist ivuxolimab. The V gene is TRBV28, the J gene TRBJ1-6, with unresolved D. The CDR3 coding sequence is TGTGCCAGCAGTCCCCCGCGTGTGGGCTCCTATAATTCACCCCTCCACTTT. It codes for CASSPPRVGSYNSPLHF.